This entry describes one TCR beta chain. Germline lookup yields CDR1 LNHNV and CDR2 YYDKDF (reference sequence). The CDR3 totals 16 residues. V trimming: 3 bases; J trimming: 0 bases; junction bases outside the gene matches: 3. Generated by immunoSEQ multiplex PCR, the TCRdb table keeps only in-frame clones and is missing some. The sample holds 250,000 to 300,000 clones, 65% to 90% seen once. This sample was taken from a study of blood T cell repertoires in COVID-19. This rearrangement joins TRBV15 to TRBJ1-1; TRBD1 matches at 11 bases. Sequenced sample: peripheral blood. This receptor was identified in a man aged 50 or older with active or convalescent COVID-19. This CDR3 is CATSRGTGGVNTEAFF. For the CDR3, the DNA is TGTGCCACCAGCAGGGGGACAGGGGGAGTGAACACTGAAGCTTTCTTT.